This TCR beta chain was retrieved from a study of T cells in Graves' hyperthyroidism and ophthalmopathy. The CDR3 totals 15 residues. The V end lost 0 bases, the J end lost 4 bases, and 12 bases lay between the germline ends. Germline V CDR1 and CDR2: MNHEY, SMNVEV (reference sequence). This clonotype was observed a handful of times. It was RNA transcripts that yielded the amplified TCR beta CDR3 regions. RT-PCR in the first round (using the HTBI primer set) targeted the TCR CDR3. Each CDR3 protein is one row after TCRdb ran MiXCR on the multiplex PCR reads. The sample has a few hundred thousand distinct CDR3 sequences, 46% seen once; the top ten hold about 8.3%.

This TCR derives from a woman under 30 with Graves' hyperthyroidism. This rearrangement joins TRBV27 to TRBJ1-1; possibly TRBD1 for D (6 bases). Sequencing was performed on peripheral blood or thyroid tissue (not recorded which). The CDR3 bases are TGTGCCAGCAGTTTATCGCCAGGGGTGGGCACTGAAGCTTTCTTT. Translation gives CASSLSPGVGTEAFF.